The 25 T cell receptor beta chains reported below all come from one sample, sequenced in a study of shared clonotypes between healthy human individuals. Generated by immunoSEQ multiplex PCR, the TCRdb table keeps only in-frame clones and is missing some. The data show nearly 500,000 clones, over 60% seen once. The specimen sequenced was PBMCs. These receptor sequences come from a woman in her forties in good health. Some clones in this sample may be carry-over from other donors' samples.

The rearrangement joins TRBV19 to TRBJ2-1; 13 nucleotides agree with TRBD2. With 3 bases clipped from V and 5 bases from J, the junction kept 1 base outside the gene matches. CDR3 length: 15 residues. Germline values: CDR1 LNHDA, CDR2 SQIVND (reference sequence). CDR3 region: CASSMTSGRHNEQFF. The CDR3 DNA sequence: TGTGCCAGTAGTATGACTAGCGGGAGGCACAATGAGCAGTTCTTC.

The chain employs TRBV7-9 and TRBJ2-1; D perhaps matches TRBD2 (6 bases). Germline CDR1 SEHNR, CDR2 FQNEAQ (reference sequence). This CDR3 has 15 residues. V was shortened by 4 bases and J by 5 bases, with 15 bases between the two germline ends. Here the CDR3 DNA reads TGTGCCAGCAGCTCCCCGAGTGCGGGAAACAATGAGCAGTTCTTC. Its protein product is CASSSPSAGNNEQFF.

Points on this clone: A read error likely explains this, since a far larger clone differs by one base. Other DNA sequences from this sample encode an identical CDR3 as well. The gene calls are TRBV6-4 and TRBJ2-1, with TRBD2 matching over 7 bases. The trim removed 0 bases at V and 3 bases at J, leaving 5 bases unmatched. Germline loops: CDR1 MRHNA, CDR2 SNTAGT. The CDR3 runs to 16 residues. CDR3 protein: CASSDSASGDYNEQFF. The CDR3, as DNA: TGTGCCAGCAGTGACTCGGCTAGCGGAGACTACAATGAGCAGTTCTTC.

Of note for this clone: This likely came from a read error, as a far larger clone is one base away. The genes are TRBV5-1 and TRBJ1-5, with D maybe TRBD1 (5 bases). Trimming took off 0 bases at V and 1 base at J, with 14 bases between the two ends. CDR1 and CDR2 (germline): SGHRS, YFSETQ. This CDR3 region has 17 residues. CDR3 bases: TGCGCCAGCAGCTTGGGCAGGGAGAGACCAAGCAATCAGCCCCAGCATTTT. Protein: CASSLGRERPSNQPQHF.

This clone appeared once. The rearrangement uses TRBV28 and TRBJ2-3; D possibly corresponds to TRBD2 (6 bases). The CDR3 has 14 amino acids. In germline, CDR1 is MDHEN, CDR2 SYDVKM. V was clipped by 5 bases and J by 5 bases, with 14 bases between them. The CDR3 DNA is TGTGCCAGCAGTCCTGGAGGGGCCGGAGATACGCAGTATTTT. As protein: CASSPGGAGDTQYF. The whole variable domain, remainder taken from reference TRBV28 and TRBJ2-3, is DVKVTQSSRYLVKRTGEKVFLECVQDMDHENMFWYRQDPGLGLRLIYFSYDVKMKEKGDIPEGYSVSREKKERFSLILESASTNQTSMYLCASSPGGAGDTQYFGPGTRLTVL.

At least ten counts were recorded for this clone. This sequence joins TRBV6-5 and TRBJ2-7, with 8 bases fitting TRBD2. CDR1 is MNHEY, CDR2 SVGAGI, per germline. The CDR3 is 15 residues long. Germline trimming cut 6 bases from V and 0 bases from J; bases unmatched to any gene: 7. The CDR3: CASRESGRVSYEQYF. The CDR3 DNA is TGTGCCAGCAGAGAAAGCGGGAGAGTCTCCTACGAGCAGTACTTC.

This rearrangement joins TRBV2 to TRBJ2-2; TRBD1 aligns across 7 bases. The CDR3 length is 14 residues. CDR1 and CDR2 from the germline V gene are SNHLY and FYNNEI. The junction had 9 bases not matched to a gene; V was cut back by 7 bases and J by 7 bases. The CDR3 spells CASTRQGIGGELFF. The CDR3 bases are TGTGCCAGCACCCGACAGGGAATAGGCGGGGAGCTGTTTTTT.

The J gene is TRBJ2-7, the V gene TRBV28, with no clear D. Looked up from germline, CDR1 is MDHEN and CDR2 is SYDVKM. The V gene lost 2 bases and the J gene lost 0 bases, with 8 bases spanning the gap. The CDR3 has 14 residues. In DNA form, the CDR3 reads TGTGCCAGCAGTTTACTTCGGAACTCCTACGAGCAGTACTTC. This sequence encodes CASSLLRNSYEQYF. Together with reference TRBV28 and TRBJ2-7, the CDR3 gives the full variable domain: DVKVTQSSRYLVKRTGEKVFLECVQDMDHENMFWYRQDPGLGLRLIYFSYDVKMKEKGDIPEGYSVSREKKERFSLILESASTNQTSMYLCASSLLRNSYEQYFGPGTRLTVT.

As concerns this clone: A far larger clone is just one base off, so this is likely a read error. The CDR3 protein is CASSPIPTAGYGYTF. The CDR3 nucleotides are TGTGCCAGCAGCCCGATCCCGACAGCGGGCTATGGCTACACCTTC. The V gene is TRBV5-6, the J gene TRBJ1-2, with D perhaps TRBD1 (5 bases). This CDR3 comprises 15 residues. Trimming left V 4 bases short and J 4 bases short, with 17 bases between. Germline loops: CDR1 SGHDT, CDR2 YYEEEE.

V usage is TRBV4-1 and J usage is TRBJ2-7, with D perhaps matching TRBD1 or TRBD2 (6 bases each). The CDR3 runs to 15 residues. V dropped 4 bases and J dropped 2 bases, with 15 bases sitting between them. Germline V lookup: CDR1 MGHRA, CDR2 YSYEKL. The CDR3 loop is CASSPRSGEAYEQYF. CDR3 nucleotide sequence: TGCGCCAGCAGCCCCCGGTCAGGGGAGGCCTACGAGCAGTACTTC.

The rearrangement joins TRBV19 to TRBJ2-2; D gene ambiguous. The V end lost 6 bases, the J end lost 4 bases, and 12 bases lay between the germline ends. This CDR3 has 14 residues. The germline V gene encodes CDR1 LNHDA and CDR2 SQIVND (reference sequence). CDR3 nucleotide sequence: TGTGCCAGTAGCCCCTTATGGGCCACCGGGGAGCTGTTTTTT. Amino acids: CASSPLWATGELFF.

CDR3 protein: CASSPGLAGAAYEQYF. The CDR3 region has the DNA TGCGCCAGCAGCCCAGGACTAGCGGGAGCCGCCTACGAGCAGTACTTC. This rearrangement joins TRBV4-3 to TRBJ2-7; 13 positions match TRBD2. The J segment lost 2 bases and the V segment lost 4 bases, leaving 5 bases of the junction unmatched. This CDR3 is 16 amino acids long. From germline, CDR1 is LGHNA and CDR2 YSLEER.

The gene calls are TRBV2 and TRBJ2-1, with 15 bases aligning to TRBD2. This CDR3 has 17 residues. V lost 4 bases and J lost 8; bases outside the gene matches: 9. Germline CDR1 is SNHLY and CDR2 is FYNNEI. CDR3 sequence: CASSGTSGRVPGDEQFF. The DNA of the CDR3 is TGTGCCAGCAGTGGGACTAGCGGGAGGGTACCCGGGGATGAGCAGTTCTTC. The complete variable domain, with remaining parts taken from reference TRBV2 and TRBJ2-1, reads EPEVTQTPSHQVTQMGQEVILRCVPISNHLYFYWYRQILGQKVEFLVSFYNNEISEKSEIFDDQFSVERPDGSNFTLKIRSTKLEDSAMYFCASSGTSGRVPGDEQFFGPGTRLTVL.

CDR3 sequence: CASSLTGSGRVYNEQFF. The CDR3 DNA reads TGCGCCAGCAGCTTGACAGGTAGCGGGAGAGTCTACAATGAGCAGTTCTTC. The V gene is TRBV5-1, the J gene TRBJ2-1, with 9 bases matching TRBD2. J lost 3 bases, V lost 1 base, and 8 bases had no gene match. Germline CDR1 and CDR2: SGHRS and YFSETQ. This CDR3 has 17 amino acids.

This clone occurred many times. The chain has TRBV11-2 and TRBJ1-4; 7 nucleotides align to TRBD1. The germline gives CDR1 SGHAT, CDR2 FQNNGV. The CDR3 is 15 amino acids. J gave up 1 base and V 5 bases, and 4 bases lay outside the gene matches. This chain's CDR3 is CASSPRQGTNEKLFF. CDR3 nucleotide sequence: TGTGCCAGCAGCCCACGACAGGGAACTAATGAAAAACTGTTTTTT.

The J gene is TRBJ2-7, the V gene TRBV27; TRBD1 is a possible D gene (5 bases). Trimming cost V 5 bases and J 2 bases, with 10 bases left between them. CDR1 and CDR2 (germline): MNHEY, SMNVEV (reference sequence). The CDR3 is 13 amino acids. CDR3 residues: CASSDSIPYEQYF. The DNA of the CDR3 is TGTGCCAGCAGTGACAGTATTCCCTACGAGCAGTACTTC.

The gene calls are TRBV11-2 and TRBJ2-6; the match to TRBD1 covers 10 bases. The length of the CDR3 is 18 residues. Trimming cost V 4 bases and J 3 bases; bases outside gene matches: 9. Germline V gene sequence: CDR1 SGHAT, CDR2 FQNNGV. The CDR3 loop is CASSSVRDRGYGANVLTF. The CDR3 coding sequence is TGTGCCAGCAGCTCCGTCCGGGACAGGGGTTATGGGGCCAACGTCCTGACTTTC.

The V call is TRBV6-4, the J call TRBJ2-1; TRBD1 agrees at 9 bases. J gave up 6 bases and V 5 bases, and 5 bases lay outside the gene matches. CDR1 is MRHNA and CDR2 is SNTAGT in the germline V gene. This CDR3 spans 14 amino acids. DNA of the CDR3: TGTGCCAGCAGTAGGGACAGGGTGGGCAATGAGCAGTTCTTC. This translates into CASSRDRVGNEQFF.

The V gene is TRBV27, the J gene TRBJ2-1, with D perhaps matching TRBD1 (5 bases). The length of the CDR3 is 16 residues. Trimming stripped 3 bases from V and 0 bases from J, with 12 bases between. Germline V gene data show CDR1 as MNHEY and CDR2 as SMNVEV (reference sequence). Written as DNA, the CDR3 is TGTGCCAGCAGTTTCAGGGCCACGAGCTCCTACAATGAGCAGTTCTTC. Protein product: CASSFRATSSYNEQFF.

This clone has only a few counts. The chain joins TRBV11-2 to TRBJ2-1, with D tentatively TRBD1 (6 bases). Trimming removed 2 bases at V and 6 bases at J, with 8 bases between. The CDR3 spans 13 residues. CDR1 and CDR2 (germline): SGHAT, FQNNGV. CDR3 sequence: CASSLQQGNEQFF. In nucleotides, the CDR3 is TGTGCCAGCAGCTTACAACAGGGCAATGAGCAGTTCTTC.

This chain uses TRBV15 with TRBJ2-1, with TRBD2 matching over 7 bases. Looked up from germline, CDR1 is LNHNV and CDR2 is YYDKDF (reference sequence). The CDR3 loop spans 18 amino acids. V gave up 0 bases and J gave up 4 bases; unmatched junction bases: 12. This CDR3 reads CATSRDSNRDYPYNEQFF. The CDR3 nucleotides read TGTGCCACCAGCAGAGACTCGAACCGGGACTACCCTTACAATGAGCAGTTCTTC.

The rearrangement links TRBV5-5 to TRBJ1-3; tentative D call: TRBD1 (5 bases). Germline CDR1 SGHKS, CDR2 YYEKEE (reference sequence). Trimming took 7 bases from V and 0 from J, leaving 8 bases between them. The CDR3 is made up of 13 amino acids. CDR3 region: CASGTSSGNTIYF. The DNA for the CDR3 is TGTGCCAGCGGGACCAGCTCTGGAAACACCATATATTTT.

Comments on this clone: This specimen includes other DNA sequences encoding the same CDR3. The chain is built from TRBV7-9 and TRBJ1-1; D gene uncertain. The germline CDR1 and CDR2 sequences are SEHNR and FQNEAQ (reference sequence). The CDR3 covers 12 residues. The V and J ends lost 3 bases and 2 bases respectively, with 4 bases between them. CDR3 nucleotides: TGTGCCAGCAGCTTTTTAAACACTGAAGCTTTCTTT. Translating gives CASSFLNTEAFF. The whole variable domain, remainder taken from reference TRBV7-9 and TRBJ1-1, is DTGVSQNPRHKITKRGQNVTFRCDPISEHNRLYWYRQTLGQGPEFLTYFQNEAQLEKSRLLSDRFSAERPKGSFSTLEIQRTEQGDSAMYLCASSFLNTEAFFGQGTRLTVV.

The chain uses TRBV5-4 and TRBJ2-5; D possibly corresponds to TRBD1 (6 bases). Germline V CDR1 and CDR2: SGHNT, YYREEE (reference sequence). Trimming took 7 bases from V and 0 from J, leaving 16 bases between them. The CDR3 has 15 amino acids. CDR3 nucleotide sequence: TGTGCCAGCGGATACAGGGTAGGGTACCAAGAGACCCAGTACTTC. Encoded protein: CASGYRVGYQETQYF.

The genes are TRBV10-3 and TRBJ1-1, with a possible D match to TRBD1 (5 bases). Germline V CDR1 and CDR2: ENHRY, SYGVKD. Trimming stripped 3 bases from V and 1 base from J, with 12 bases between. This CDR3 contains 15 residues. In DNA form, the CDR3 reads TGTGCCATCAGTGACTCCTTCAGGGAGAACACTGAAGCTTTCTTT. Protein sequence: CAISDSFRENTEAFF.